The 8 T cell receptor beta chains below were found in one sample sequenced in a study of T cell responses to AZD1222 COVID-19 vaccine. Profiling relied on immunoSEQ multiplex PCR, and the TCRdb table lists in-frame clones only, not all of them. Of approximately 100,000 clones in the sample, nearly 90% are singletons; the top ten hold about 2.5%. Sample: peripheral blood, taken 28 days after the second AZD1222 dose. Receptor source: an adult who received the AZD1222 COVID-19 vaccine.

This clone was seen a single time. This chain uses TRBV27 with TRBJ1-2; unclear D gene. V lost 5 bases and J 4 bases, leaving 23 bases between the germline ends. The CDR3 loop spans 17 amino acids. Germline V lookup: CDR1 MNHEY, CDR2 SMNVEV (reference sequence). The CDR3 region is CASSPNRLRVLGYGYTF. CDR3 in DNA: TGTGCCAGCAGTCCCAATCGCTTAAGGGTTCTTGGCTATGGCTACACCTTC.

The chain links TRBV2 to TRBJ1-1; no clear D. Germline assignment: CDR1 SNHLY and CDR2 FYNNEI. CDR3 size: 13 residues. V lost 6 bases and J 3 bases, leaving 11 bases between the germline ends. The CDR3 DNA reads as TGTGCCAGCAGCGCCGACCGGGACACTGAAGCTTTCTTT. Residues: CASSADRDTEAFF.

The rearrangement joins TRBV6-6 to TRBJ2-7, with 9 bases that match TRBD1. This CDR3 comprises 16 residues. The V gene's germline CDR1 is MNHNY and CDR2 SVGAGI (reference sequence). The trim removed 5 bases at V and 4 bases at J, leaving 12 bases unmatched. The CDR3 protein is CASSPARDRAQYEQYF. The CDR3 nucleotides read TGTGCCAGCAGTCCGGCCCGGGACAGGGCTCAGTACGAGCAGTACTTC.

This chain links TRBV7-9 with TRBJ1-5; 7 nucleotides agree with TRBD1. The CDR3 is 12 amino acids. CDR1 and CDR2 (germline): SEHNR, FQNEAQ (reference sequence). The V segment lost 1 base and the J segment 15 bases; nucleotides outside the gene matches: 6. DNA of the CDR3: TGTGCCAGCAGCTTAGTTCAGGGGGTTCTGCATTTT. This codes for CASSLVQGVLHF.

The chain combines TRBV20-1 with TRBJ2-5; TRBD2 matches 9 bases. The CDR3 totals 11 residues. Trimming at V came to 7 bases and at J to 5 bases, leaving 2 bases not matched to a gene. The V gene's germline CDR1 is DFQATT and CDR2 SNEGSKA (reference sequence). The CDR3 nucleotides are TGCAGTGTAGCGGGAGACGAGACCCAGTACTTC. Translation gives CSVAGDETQYF.

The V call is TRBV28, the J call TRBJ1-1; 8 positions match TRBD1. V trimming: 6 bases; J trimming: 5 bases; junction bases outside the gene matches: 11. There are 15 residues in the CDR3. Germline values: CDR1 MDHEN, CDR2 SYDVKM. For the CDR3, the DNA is TGTGCCAGCAGAGAAGCAGGGGGCGATCTGACTGAAGCTTTCTTT. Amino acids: CASREAGGDLTEAFF.

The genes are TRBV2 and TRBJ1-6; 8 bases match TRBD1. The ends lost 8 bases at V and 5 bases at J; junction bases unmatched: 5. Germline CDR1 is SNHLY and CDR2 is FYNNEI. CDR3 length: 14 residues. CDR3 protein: CASLWTGHNSPLHF. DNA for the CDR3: TGTGCCAGCCTATGGACAGGGCATAATTCACCCCTCCACTTT.

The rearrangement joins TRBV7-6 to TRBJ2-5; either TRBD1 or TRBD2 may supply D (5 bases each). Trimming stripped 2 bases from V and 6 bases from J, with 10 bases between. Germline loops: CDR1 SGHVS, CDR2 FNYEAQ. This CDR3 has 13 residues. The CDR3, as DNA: TGTGCCAGCAGCTTACTGGGGACGCAGACCCAGTACTTC. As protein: CASSLLGTQTQYF.